These 18 T cell receptor beta chains share one sample of origin, sequenced in a study of T cells after posttransplantation cyclophosphamide. TCRdb's table, derived via immunoSEQ multiplex PCR, lists solely in-frame clones and lacks some. The table shows around 15,000 clones, with about four fifths occurring only once. Control samples came 1 year after myeloablative marrow transplants with methotrexate plus calcineurin inhibitor. This specimen consisted of PBMCs, obtained roughly 470 days after allogeneic stem cell transplant with calcineurin inhibitor and methotrexate. These receptors came from a male patient aged 30 to 40 who received an allogeneic stem cell transplant from an unrelated donor, was CMV-positive, and had acute and chronic GVHD. A subset of T cells may come from the graft donor.

As concerns this clone: The junction shows a germline mismatch at one end, possibly a read error. This chain links TRBV29-1 with TRBJ1-1; TRBD1 aligns across 7 bases. The CDR3 sequence is 16 residues long. In germline, CDR1 is SQVTM, CDR2 ANQGSEA. The DNA of the CDR3 is TGCAGCGTTAAAGACAGGGAGGGTTTCGGTAGCACTGAAGCTTTCTTT. Amino acid sequence: CSVKDREGFGSTEAFF.

This clone appeared a few times. The chain is built from TRBV28 and TRBJ1-3, with D possibly being TRBD1 (5 bases). V was shortened by 2 bases and J by 4 bases, with 9 bases between the two germline ends. CDR1 is MDHEN and CDR2 is SYDVKM in the germline V gene. This CDR3 has 14 amino acids. This CDR3 reads CASSLPGLGNTIYF. CDR3 bases: TGTGCCAGCAGTTTACCAGGGTTGGGAAACACCATATATTTT.

The chain recombines TRBV5-4 with TRBJ2-3; D not resolved. V was shortened by 0 bases and J by 2 bases, with 13 bases between the two germline ends. From germline, CDR1 is SGHNT and CDR2 YYREEE (reference sequence). The CDR3 spans 16 residues. As DNA, the CDR3 is TGTGCCAGCAGCTTGGGCGGCGGCGCCCTCACAGATACGCAGTATTTT. Translation gives CASSLGGGALTDTQYF.

The chain links TRBV4-3 to TRBJ2-7, with TRBD2 as a possible D gene (6 bases). CDR1 and CDR2 from the germline V gene are LGHNA and YSLEER. V was cut by 1 base and J by 3 bases, with 22 bases left in between. The CDR3 runs to 18 residues. The chain's CDR3 is CASSQVAGRAAGVYEQYF. DNA for the CDR3: TGCGCCAGCAGCCAAGTGGCGGGGCGAGCGGCGGGCGTCTACGAGCAGTACTTC.

The V call is TRBV6-6, the J call TRBJ2-5, with D maybe TRBD1 (6 bases). V gave up 8 bases and J gave up 0 bases, with 13 bases separating them. This CDR3 has 14 amino acids. Germline V CDR1 and CDR2: MNHNY, SVGAGI (reference sequence). As DNA, the CDR3 is TGTGCCAGCTTTGGCTGGACAGACCAAGAGACCCAGTACTTC. It specifies CASFGWTDQETQYF.

The V and J genes are TRBV20-1 and TRBJ2-7, with D uncertain. V was pared by 6 bases and J by 4 bases, with 10 bases between. CDR1 and CDR2 from the germline V gene are DFQATT and SNEGSKA (reference sequence). There are 11 residues in the CDR3. The CDR3 DNA reads as TGCAGTGCCAGGATTGAATACGAGCAGTACTTC. Translating gives CSARIEYEQYF.

The chain carries TRBV6-5 and TRBJ1-1; 8 nucleotides agree with TRBD1. The CDR3 is 14 amino acids. CDR1 and CDR2 from the germline V gene are MNHEY and SVGAGI. The V gene end was trimmed by 7 bases and the J gene end by 4 bases; junction bases not matched to a gene: 8. The CDR3 reads CASKSGGWGTEAFF. The DNA for the CDR3 is TGTGCCAGCAAATCAGGGGGCTGGGGCACTGAAGCTTTCTTT.

The CDR3 DNA reads TGCAGCGTTGAAGATTTAAACCGACAGGGTGTCTATGGCTACACCTTC. This codes for CSVEDLNRQGVYGYTF. The chain recombines TRBV29-1 with TRBJ1-2; the match to TRBD1 covers 7 bases. Trimming removed 0 bases from V and 4 bases from J; junction bases left unmatched: 11. The CDR3 runs to 16 residues. Germline CDR1 and CDR2: SQVTM and ANQGSEA. Variable domain in full (rest from reference TRBV29-1 and TRBJ1-2): SAVISQKPSRDICQRGTSLTIQCQVDSQVTMMFWYRQQPGQSLTLIATANQGSEATYESGFVIDKFPISRPNLTFSTLTVSNMSPEDSSIYLCSVEDLNRQGVYGYTFGSGTRLTVV.

This clone has only a few counts. V is TRBV7-9 and J is TRBJ2-1; 13 bases map to TRBD2. The V and J ends lost 4 bases and 3 bases, in that order; junction bases with no gene match: 6. Germline values: CDR1 SEHNR, CDR2 FQNEAQ (reference sequence). The CDR3 length is 17 residues. CDR3: CASSSTSGGFYYNEQFF. The CDR3 DNA reads TGTGCCAGCAGCTCGACTAGCGGGGGGTTTTACTACAATGAGCAGTTCTTC.

J is TRBJ2-1 and V is TRBV9; 9 bases match TRBD2. The CDR3 has 16 residues. Per the germline V gene, CDR1 is SGDLS and CDR2 is YYNGEE. V lost 4 bases to trimming and J lost 8 bases; unmatched junction nucleotides: 13. CDR3 sequence reads: CASSPRGGGASYEQFF. For the CDR3, the DNA is TGTGCCAGCAGCCCCCGGGGCGGGGGGGCCTCATATGAGCAGTTCTTC.

V gene TRBV9 combines with J gene TRBJ2-7, with 11 positions matching TRBD2. In germline, CDR1 is SGDLS, CDR2 YYNGEE. The length of the CDR3 is 15 residues. J lost 4 bases, V lost 1 base, and 4 bases had no gene match. The CDR3 protein is CASSVSSGGTYEQYF. In DNA, the CDR3 is TGTGCCAGCAGCGTATCTAGCGGGGGGACATACGAGCAGTACTTC.

J is TRBJ2-7 and V is TRBV11-1; TRBD1 aligns across 8 bases. Germline assignment: CDR1 SGHAT and CDR2 FQDESV (reference sequence). J gave up 5 bases and V 5 bases, and 11 bases lay outside the gene matches. This CDR3 has 15 amino acids. CDR3 DNA sequence: TGTGCCAGCAGCACCGGACAGGGTTTCGGCAACGAGCAGTACTTC. It encodes CASSTGQGFGNEQYF.

The chain carries TRBV15 and TRBJ2-3; possibly TRBD2 for D (5 bases). Trimming pared 0 bases from V and 1 base from J, leaving 8 bases between. From germline, CDR1 is LNHNV and CDR2 YYDKDF (reference sequence). The CDR3 extends over 15 amino acids. Here the CDR3 reads CATSRDLGGTDTQYF. The CDR3 coding sequence is TGTGCCACCAGCAGAGATCTCGGGGGCACAGATACGCAGTATTTT.

The CDR3 spells CASSQGSGSYYEQYF. In nucleotides, the CDR3 is TGCGCCAGCAGCCAGGGTAGCGGGAGCTATTATGAGCAGTACTTC. The chain combines TRBV4-1 with TRBJ2-7; TRBD2 aligns across 9 bases. J was trimmed by 7 bases and V by 3 bases; bases with no gene match: 10. CDR1 MGHRA and CDR2 YSYEKL come from the germline V gene. The CDR3 runs 15 residues.

The chain joins TRBV7-8 to TRBJ1-1; TRBD1 agrees at 7 bases. The trim removed 1 base at V and 4 bases at J, leaving 18 bases unmatched. The CDR3 sequence is 19 residues long. Germline assignment: CDR1 SGHVS and CDR2 FQNEAQ. The CDR3 nucleotides are TGTGCCAGCAGCTTAGTACAGGGGCACGGGAGTGTCCCAGGCACTGAAGCTTTCTTT. Translation gives CASSLVQGHGSVPGTEAFF.

CDR3 protein: CASRGGTENQPQHF. The CDR3 DNA follows: TGTGCCAGCAGGGGCGGGACAGAAAATCAGCCCCAGCATTTT. The chain uses TRBV6-5 and TRBJ1-5; TRBD1 matches at 7 bases. There are 14 residues in the CDR3. Germline-derived CDR1 and CDR2 are MNHEY and SVGAGI. V lost 6 bases, J lost 4 bases, and 6 bases stayed unmatched.

The genes are TRBV4-3 and TRBJ2-7; 16 bases are a match to TRBD2. V lost 3 bases and J lost 4; bases outside the gene matches: 6. CDR1 and CDR2 (germline): LGHNA, YSLEER. The CDR3 sequence is 17 residues long. This CDR3 is CASSHGTSGGADYEQYF. DNA for the CDR3: TGCGCCAGCAGCCACGGGACTAGCGGGGGGGCCGATTACGAGCAGTACTTC.

The chain uses TRBV11-2 and TRBJ2-5; no definite D call. The J call could be wrong; TRBJ2-7 is a better fit for the DNA end. The length of the CDR3 is 13 residues. Germline assignment: CDR1 SGHAT and CDR2 FQNNGV. The CDR3 here is CASSLQSSYEQYF. CDR3 nucleotides: TGTGCCAGCAGCCTACAGAGCTCCTACGAGCAGTACTTC.